This T cell receptor beta chain comes out of a study of cytomegalovirus exposure and HLA in healthy donors. About this clone: The antigen remains undetermined.

This CDR3 region has 14 residues. V gave up 2 bases and J gave up 7 bases, with 13 bases separating them. Germline CDR1 SGHRS, CDR2 YFSETQ. Repertoires were generated with immunoSEQ multiplex PCR, while TCRdb's copy carries only in-frame clones and drops some. Of around 150,000 clones in the sample, around 96% were seen once. Study-wide findings and caveats: Overall, approximately 150 TCR beta chains were annotated as cytomegalovirus-associated. Diagnosis of cytomegalovirus status made by the classifier reportedly showed high specificity and sensitivity.

The source material was PBMCs. The clonotype comes from a woman between 18 and 30 years old in good health and CMV-seronegative. The genes are TRBV5-1 and TRBJ1-5; D uncertain. CDR3 DNA sequence: TGCGCCAGCAGCTTAACTTCGGGTACGCAGCCCCAGCATTTT. This gives the protein CASSLTSGTQPQHF.